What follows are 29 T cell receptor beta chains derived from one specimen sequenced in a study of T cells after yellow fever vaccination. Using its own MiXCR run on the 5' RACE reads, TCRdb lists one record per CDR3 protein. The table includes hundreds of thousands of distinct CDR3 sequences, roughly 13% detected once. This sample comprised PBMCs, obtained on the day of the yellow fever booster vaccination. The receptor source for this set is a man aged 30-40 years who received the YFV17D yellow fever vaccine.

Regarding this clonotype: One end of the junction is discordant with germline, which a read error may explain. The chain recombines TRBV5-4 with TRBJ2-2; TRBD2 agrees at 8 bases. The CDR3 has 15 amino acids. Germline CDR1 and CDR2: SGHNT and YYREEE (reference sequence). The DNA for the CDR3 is TGTTCCAGCAGCTTTGATCGGGAGGGCGGCGGGGAGCTGTTTTTT. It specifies CSSSFDREGGGELFF.

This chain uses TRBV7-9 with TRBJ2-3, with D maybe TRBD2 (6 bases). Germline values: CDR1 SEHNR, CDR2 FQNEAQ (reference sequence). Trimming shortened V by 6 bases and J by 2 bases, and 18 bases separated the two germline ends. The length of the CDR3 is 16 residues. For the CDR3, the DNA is TGTGCCAGCAGTTCTTTACTAGCAGCAACCACAGATACGCAGTATTTT. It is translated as CASSSLLAATTDTQYF.

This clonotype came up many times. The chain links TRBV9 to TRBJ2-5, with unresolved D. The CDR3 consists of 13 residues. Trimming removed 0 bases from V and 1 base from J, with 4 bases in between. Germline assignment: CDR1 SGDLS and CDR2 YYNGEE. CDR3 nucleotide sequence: TGTGCCAGCAGCGTAGCACTCCAAGAGACCCAGTACTTC. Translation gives CASSVALQETQYF. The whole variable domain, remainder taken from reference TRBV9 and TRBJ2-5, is DSGVTQTPKHLITATGQRVTLRCSPRSGDLSVYWYQQSLDQGLQFLIQYYNGEERAKGNILERFSAQQFPDLHSELNLSSLELGDSALYFCASSVALQETQYFGPGTRLLVL.

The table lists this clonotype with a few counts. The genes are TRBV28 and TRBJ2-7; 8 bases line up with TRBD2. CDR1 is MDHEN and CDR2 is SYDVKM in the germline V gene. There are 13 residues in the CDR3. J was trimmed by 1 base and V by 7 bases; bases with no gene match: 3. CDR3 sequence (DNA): TGTGCCAGCATGACGGGAGGGTCCTACGAGCAGTACTTC. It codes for CASMTGGSYEQYF.

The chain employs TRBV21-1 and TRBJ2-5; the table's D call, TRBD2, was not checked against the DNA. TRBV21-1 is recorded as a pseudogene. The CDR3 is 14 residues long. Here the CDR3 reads CATHILAGSETQYF. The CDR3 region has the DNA TGTGCCACCCATATACTAGCGGGATCGGAGACCCAGTACTTC.

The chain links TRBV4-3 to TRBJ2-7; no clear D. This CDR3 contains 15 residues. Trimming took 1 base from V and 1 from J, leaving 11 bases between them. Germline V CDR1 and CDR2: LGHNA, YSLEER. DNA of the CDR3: TGCGCCAGCAGCCAAGGTCAAGCCCCATCCTACGAGCAGTACTTC. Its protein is CASSQGQAPSYEQYF.

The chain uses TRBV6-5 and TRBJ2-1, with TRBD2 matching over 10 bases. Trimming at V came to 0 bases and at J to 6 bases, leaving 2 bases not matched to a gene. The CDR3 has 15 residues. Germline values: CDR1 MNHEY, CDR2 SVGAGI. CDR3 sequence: CASSYSASGSNEQFF. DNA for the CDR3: TGTGCCAGCAGTTACTCGGCTAGCGGGAGCAATGAGCAGTTCTTC.

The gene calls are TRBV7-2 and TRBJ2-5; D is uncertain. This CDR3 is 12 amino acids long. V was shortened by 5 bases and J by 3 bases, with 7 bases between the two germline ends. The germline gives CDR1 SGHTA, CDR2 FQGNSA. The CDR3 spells CASSPEEETQYF. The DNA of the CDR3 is TGTGCCAGCAGCCCCGAAGAAGAGACCCAGTACTTC. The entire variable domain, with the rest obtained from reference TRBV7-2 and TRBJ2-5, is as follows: GAGVSQSPSNKVTEKGKDVELRCDPISGHTALYWYRQSLGQGLEFLIYFQGNSAPDKSGLPSDRFSAERTGGSVSTLTIQRTQQEDSAVYLCASSPEEETQYFGPGTRLLVL.

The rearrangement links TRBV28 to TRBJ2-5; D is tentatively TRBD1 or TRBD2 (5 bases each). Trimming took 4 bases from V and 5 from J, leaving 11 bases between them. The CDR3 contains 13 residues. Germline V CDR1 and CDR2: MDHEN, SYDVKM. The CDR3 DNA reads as TGTGCCAGCAGTTGGGGGTTGGCGGAGACCCAGTACTTC. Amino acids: CASSWGLAETQYF.

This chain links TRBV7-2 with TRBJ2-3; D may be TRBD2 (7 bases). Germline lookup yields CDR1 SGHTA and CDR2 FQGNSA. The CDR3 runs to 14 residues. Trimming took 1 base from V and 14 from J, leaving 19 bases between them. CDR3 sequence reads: CASSLGLGGAILYF. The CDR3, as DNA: TGTGCCAGCAGCTTAGGGTTGGGGGGGGCGATTTTGTATTTT.

CDR3 residues: CASTPDLVTNTEAFF. The DNA of the CDR3 is TGTGCCAGTACCCCGGACCTAGTAACGAACACTGAAGCTTTCTTT. The chain joins TRBV19 to TRBJ1-1; D unclear. Trimming removed 7 bases at V and 1 base at J, with 16 bases between. Germline V CDR1 and CDR2: LNHDA, SQIVND (reference sequence). The CDR3 length is 15 residues.

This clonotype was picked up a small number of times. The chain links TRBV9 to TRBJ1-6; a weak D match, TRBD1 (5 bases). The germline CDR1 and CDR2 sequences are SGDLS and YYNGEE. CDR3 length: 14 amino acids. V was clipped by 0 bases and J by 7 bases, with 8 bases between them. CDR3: CASSVVDINSPLHF. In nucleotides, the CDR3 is TGTGCCAGCAGCGTAGTGGACATAAATTCACCCCTCCACTTT.

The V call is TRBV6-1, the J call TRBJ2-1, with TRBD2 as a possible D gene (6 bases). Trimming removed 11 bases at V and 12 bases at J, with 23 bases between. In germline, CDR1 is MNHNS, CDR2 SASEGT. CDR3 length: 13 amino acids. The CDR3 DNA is TGTGCCGCCTGGACCCCTAGCGAGGGAGGGCAGTTCTTC. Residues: CAAWTPSEGGQFF.

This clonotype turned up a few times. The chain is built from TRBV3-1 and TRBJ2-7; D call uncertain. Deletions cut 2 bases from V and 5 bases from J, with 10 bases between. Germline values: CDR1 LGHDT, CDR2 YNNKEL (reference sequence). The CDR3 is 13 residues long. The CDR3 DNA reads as TGTGCCAGCAGCCAACTTGACGGAGACGAGCAGTACTTC. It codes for CASSQLDGDEQYF.

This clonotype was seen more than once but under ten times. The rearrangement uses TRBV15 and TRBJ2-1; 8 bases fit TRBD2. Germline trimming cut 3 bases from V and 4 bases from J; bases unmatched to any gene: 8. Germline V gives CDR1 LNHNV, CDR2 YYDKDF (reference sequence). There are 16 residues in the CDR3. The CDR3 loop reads CATSRVLSGGYNEQFF. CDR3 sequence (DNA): TGTGCCACCAGCAGGGTTCTATCGGGAGGGTACAATGAGCAGTTCTTC.

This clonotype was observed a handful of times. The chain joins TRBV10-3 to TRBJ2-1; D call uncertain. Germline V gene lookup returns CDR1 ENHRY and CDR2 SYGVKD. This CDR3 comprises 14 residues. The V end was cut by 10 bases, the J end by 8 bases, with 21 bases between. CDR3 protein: CATKGSSAVDEQFF. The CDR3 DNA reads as TGTGCCACCAAGGGCAGTTCGGCGGTTGATGAGCAGTTCTTC.

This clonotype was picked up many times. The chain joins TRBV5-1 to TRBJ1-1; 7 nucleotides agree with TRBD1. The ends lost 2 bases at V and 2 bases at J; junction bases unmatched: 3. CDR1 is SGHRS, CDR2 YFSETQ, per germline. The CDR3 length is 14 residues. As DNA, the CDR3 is TGCGCCAGCAGCTTCACAGGGGAAAACACTGAAGCTTTCTTT. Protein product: CASSFTGENTEAFF. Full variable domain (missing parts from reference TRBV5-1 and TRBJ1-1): KAGVTQTPRYLIKTRGQQVTLSCSPISGHRSVSWYQQTPGQGLQFLFEYFSETQRNKGNFPGRFSGRQFSNSRSEMNVSTLELGDSALYLCASSFTGENTEAFFGQGTRLTVV.

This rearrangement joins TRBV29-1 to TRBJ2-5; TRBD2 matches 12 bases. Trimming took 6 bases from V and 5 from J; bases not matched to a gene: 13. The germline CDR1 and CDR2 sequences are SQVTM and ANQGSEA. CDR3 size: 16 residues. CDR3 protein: CSVKKHRTSGAETQYF. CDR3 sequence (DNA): TGCAGCGTAAAAAAACACCGGACTAGCGGGGCGGAGACCCAGTACTTC.

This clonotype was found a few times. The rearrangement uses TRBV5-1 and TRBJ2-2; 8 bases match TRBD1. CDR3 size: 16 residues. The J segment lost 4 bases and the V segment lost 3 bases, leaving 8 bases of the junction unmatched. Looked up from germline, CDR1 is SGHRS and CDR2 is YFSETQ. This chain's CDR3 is CASSSTGGQGTGELFF. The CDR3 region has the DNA TGCGCCAGCAGCTCTACAGGGGGACAAGGCACCGGGGAGCTGTTTTTT.

CDR3 DNA sequence: TGTGCCAGCAGCCCCCGGCCTGGGGAGCAGTTCTTC. Amino acid sequence: CASSPRPGEQFF. The chain carries TRBV16 and TRBJ2-1; D call uncertain. CDR3 length: 12 amino acids. Trimming removed 4 bases at V and 10 bases at J, with 11 bases between. Germline V gene sequence: CDR1 KGHSY, CDR2 FQNENV.

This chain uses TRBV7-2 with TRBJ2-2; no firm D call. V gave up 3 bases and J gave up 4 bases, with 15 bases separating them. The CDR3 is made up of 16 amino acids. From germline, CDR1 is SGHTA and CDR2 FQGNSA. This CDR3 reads CASSFRQGSFTGELFF. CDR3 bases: TGTGCCAGCAGCTTTCGTCAAGGTTCCTTCACCGGGGAGCTGTTTTTT.

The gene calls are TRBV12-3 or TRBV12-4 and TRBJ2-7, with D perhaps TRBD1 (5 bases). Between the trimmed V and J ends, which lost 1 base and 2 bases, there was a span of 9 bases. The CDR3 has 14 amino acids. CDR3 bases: TGTGCCAGCAGTTTAGGGGGCCACACCTACGAGCAGTACTTC. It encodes CASSLGGHTYEQYF.

The CDR3 sequence: CASSQGAGANEQYF. The CDR3 DNA sequence: TGTGCCAGCAGCCAGGGGGCGGGAGCAAACGAGCAGTACTTC. The V call is TRBV3-1, the J call TRBJ2-7; D possibly corresponds to TRBD2 (7 bases). The germline V gene encodes CDR1 LGHDT and CDR2 YNNKEL (reference sequence). The V gene lost 3 bases and the J gene lost 5 bases, with 14 bases spanning the gap. This CDR3 region has 14 residues.

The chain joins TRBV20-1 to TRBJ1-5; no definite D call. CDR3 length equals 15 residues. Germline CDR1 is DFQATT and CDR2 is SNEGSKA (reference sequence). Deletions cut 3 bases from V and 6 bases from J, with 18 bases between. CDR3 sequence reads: CSARIRGPAGQPQHF. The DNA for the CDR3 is TGCAGTGCTAGGATTAGAGGCCCGGCCGGTCAGCCCCAGCATTTT.

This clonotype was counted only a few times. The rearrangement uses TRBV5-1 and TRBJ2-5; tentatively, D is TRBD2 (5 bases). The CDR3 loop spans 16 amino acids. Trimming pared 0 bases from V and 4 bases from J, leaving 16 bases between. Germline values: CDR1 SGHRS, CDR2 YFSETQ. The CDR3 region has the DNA TGCGCCAGCAGCTTGGAACCTCAGGACTTTCCAGAGACCCAGTACTTC. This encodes CASSLEPQDFPETQYF.

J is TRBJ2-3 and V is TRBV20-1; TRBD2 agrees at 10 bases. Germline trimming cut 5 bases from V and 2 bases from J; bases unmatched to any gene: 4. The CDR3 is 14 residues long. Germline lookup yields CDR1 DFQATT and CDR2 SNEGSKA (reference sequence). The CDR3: CSADGLADTDTQYF. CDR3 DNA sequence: TGCAGTGCTGATGGACTAGCGGACACAGATACGCAGTATTTT.

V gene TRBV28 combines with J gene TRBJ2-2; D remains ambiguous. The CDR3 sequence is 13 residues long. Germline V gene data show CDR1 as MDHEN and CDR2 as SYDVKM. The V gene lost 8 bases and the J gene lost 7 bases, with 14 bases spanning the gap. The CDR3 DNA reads TGTGCCAGCTCGAAGGGCCGAGTCGGGGAGCTGTTTTTT. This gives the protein CASSKGRVGELFF.

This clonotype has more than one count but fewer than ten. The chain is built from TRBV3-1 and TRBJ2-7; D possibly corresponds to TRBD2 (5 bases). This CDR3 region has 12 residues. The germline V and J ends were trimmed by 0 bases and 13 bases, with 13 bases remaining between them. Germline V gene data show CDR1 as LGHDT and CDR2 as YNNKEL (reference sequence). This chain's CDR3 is CASSQEEGESYF. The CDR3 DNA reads TGTGCCAGCAGCCAAGAAGAGGGAGAGTCTTACTTC.

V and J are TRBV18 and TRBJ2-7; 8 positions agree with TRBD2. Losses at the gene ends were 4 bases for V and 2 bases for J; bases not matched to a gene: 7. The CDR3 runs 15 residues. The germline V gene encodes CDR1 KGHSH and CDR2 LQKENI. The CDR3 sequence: CASSQSGSYTYEQYF. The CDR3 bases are TGTGCCAGCTCACAAAGCGGGAGTTACACCTACGAGCAGTACTTC.